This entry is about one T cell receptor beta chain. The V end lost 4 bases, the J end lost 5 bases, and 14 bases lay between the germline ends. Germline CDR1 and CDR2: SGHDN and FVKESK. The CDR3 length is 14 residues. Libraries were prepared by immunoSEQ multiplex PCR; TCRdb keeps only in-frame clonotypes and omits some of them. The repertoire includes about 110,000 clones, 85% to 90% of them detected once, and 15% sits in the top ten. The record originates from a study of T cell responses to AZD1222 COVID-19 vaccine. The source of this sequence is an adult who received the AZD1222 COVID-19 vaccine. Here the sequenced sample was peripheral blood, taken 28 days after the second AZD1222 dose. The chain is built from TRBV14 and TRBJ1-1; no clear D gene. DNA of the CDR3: TGTGCCAGCAGCCGAGACAACCCGTGGACTGAAGCTTTCTTT. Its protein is CASSRDNPWTEAFF. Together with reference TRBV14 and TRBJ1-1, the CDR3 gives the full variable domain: EAGVTQFPSHSVIEKGQTVTLRCDPISGHDNLYWYRRVMGKEIKFLLHFVKESKQDESGMPNNRFLAERTGGTYSTLKVQPAELEDSGVYFCASSRDNPWTEAFFGQGTRLTVV.